This TCR beta chain was profiled in a study of blood T cell repertoires in COVID-19. Individuals drawn from approximately 26 US areas were about 18 to 90 years old. Clinical history as reported by participants underpinned cohort assignment. This table comes from immunoSEQ multiplex PCR, and its TCRdb copy is limited to in-frame clones, with some not included. This sample has 210,000 or so clones, with over 75% found just once. Germline V gene sequence: CDR1 SNHLY, CDR2 FYNNEI. CDR3 length: 17 amino acids. V gave up 7 bases and J gave up 1 base, with 22 bases separating them. The receptor comes from a man aged 30 to 45 with acute COVID-19. The chain couples TRBV2 to TRBJ1-1; D remains ambiguous. Material for sequencing was PBMCs or T cells enriched from blood (not recorded which). The CDR3 sequence: CASTSLVSRAGNTEAFF. DNA for the CDR3: TGTGCCAGCACCTCCCTAGTTTCGAGGGCGGGGAACACTGAAGCTTTCTTT.